This passage covers 27 T cell receptor beta chains from one sample sequenced in a study of early T cells in non-severe SARS-CoV-2 infection. One entry per CDR3 protein, called by TCRdb with MiXCR from the 5' RACE reads. The data contain over 85,000 distinct CDR3 sequences, roughly 13% of them singletons. Material: whole blood. The source of these receptors is an adult who was a healthcare worker with PCR-confirmed SARS-CoV-2 infection or an uninfected control (not recorded which).

In its sample, this clonotype was seen a few times. The gene calls are TRBV6-5 and TRBJ2-7; D not resolved. This CDR3 region has 16 residues. Germline V gives CDR1 MNHEY, CDR2 SVGAGI. V lost 0 bases and J 7 bases, leaving 19 bases between the germline ends. The CDR3 loop reads CASSYSAAKRYAEQYF. The CDR3 DNA follows: TGTGCCAGCAGTTACTCCGCGGCTAAAAGATATGCGGAGCAGTACTTC.

This clonotype occurred many times. The chain recombines TRBV12-3 or TRBV12-4 with TRBJ1-1, with 7 bases aligning to TRBD1. The V gene end was trimmed by 5 bases and the J gene end by 11 bases; junction bases not matched to a gene: 14. The CDR3 extends over 14 amino acids. The CDR3 DNA sequence: TGTGCCAGCAGTCTAGGGACAGAAGAGAAGGAGGCTTTCTTT. It translates to CASSLGTEEKEAFF.

This clonotype was found many times. Here the CDR3 reads CASSYRQGTLAYNEQFF. The CDR3 region has the DNA TGTGCCAGCAGTTATCGGCAGGGAACCTTGGCCTACAATGAGCAGTTCTTC. The chain carries TRBV6-2 or TRBV6-3 and TRBJ2-1; maybe TRBD1 (5 bases). In germline, CDR1 is MNHEY, CDR2 SVGEGT. The ends were cut back, 3 bases at V and 2 bases at J, with 17 bases in the middle. The length of the CDR3 is 17 residues.

This clonotype was counted a few times. V gene TRBV5-5 combines with J gene TRBJ1-5; TRBD1 is a possible D gene (5 bases). Trimming stripped 1 base from V and 0 bases from J, with 8 bases between. CDR3 length: 15 residues. Per germline, CDR1 SGHKS and CDR2 YYEKEE (reference sequence). The CDR3 bases are TGTGCCAGCAGCTTGCAGGGAAATAGCAATCAGCCCCAGCATTTT. Protein: CASSLQGNSNQPQHF.

This chain uses TRBV7-9 with TRBJ2-5; 10 bases are a match to TRBD2. CDR1 and CDR2 from the germline V gene are SEHNR and FQNEAQ (reference sequence). The trim removed 6 bases at V and 0 bases at J, leaving 4 bases unmatched. The CDR3 is made up of 15 amino acids. This CDR3 is CASRTLAGYQETQYF. The CDR3 DNA reads TGTGCCAGCAGGACACTAGCGGGATACCAAGAGACCCAGTACTTC.

V gene TRBV7-9 combines with J gene TRBJ2-5; 7 bases match TRBD2. CDR3 length: 13 residues. V shed 6 bases and J 3 bases; nucleotides not matched to a gene: 4. Germline V gene sequence: CDR1 SEHNR, CDR2 FQNEAQ (reference sequence). The CDR3 region is CASSSGLEETQYF. CDR3 DNA: TGTGCCAGCAGTTCCGGACTAGAAGAGACCCAGTACTTC. Looking up the rest from reference TRBV7-9 and TRBJ2-5 gives the full variable domain: DTGVSQNPRHKITKRGQNVTFRCDPISEHNRLYWYRQTLGQGPEFLTYFQNEAQLEKSRLLSDRFSAERPKGSFSTLEIQRTEQGDSAMYLCASSSGLEETQYFGPGTRLLVL.

This clonotype was seen at least ten times. The chain carries TRBV20-1 and TRBJ2-7; 13 bases are a match to TRBD2. Per germline, CDR1 DFQATT and CDR2 SNEGSKA (reference sequence). The CDR3 is 15 residues long. The J segment lost 0 bases and the V segment lost 6 bases, leaving 5 bases of the junction unmatched. The CDR3 DNA follows: TGCAGTGCCGAACTAGCGGGAGGGTTCTCCTACGAGCAGTACTTC. This gives the protein CSAELAGGFSYEQYF.

This clonotype came up many times. The chain has TRBV28 and TRBJ2-7; D is ambiguous. V lost 3 bases to trimming and J lost 2 bases, with 14 bases between them. CDR3 size: 15 residues. In germline, CDR1 is MDHEN, CDR2 SYDVKM. Here the CDR3 DNA reads TGTGCCAGCAGTTTTTTAGACGAAGCCACCTACGAGCAGTACTTC. Translating gives CASSFLDEATYEQYF.

The chain uses TRBV28 and TRBJ2-1; 7 bases map to TRBD2. Per the germline V gene, CDR1 is MDHEN and CDR2 is SYDVKM. J lost 6 bases, V lost 2 bases, and 10 bases had no gene match. The CDR3 extends over 16 amino acids. The chain's CDR3 is CASSLRGGSSTNEQFF. In nucleotides, the CDR3 is TGTGCCAGCAGTTTAAGGGGCGGGAGTAGTACCAATGAGCAGTTCTTC. The variable domain in full, with the rest retrieved from reference TRBV28 and TRBJ2-1, is DVKVTQSSRYLVKRTGEKVFLECVQDMDHENMFWYRQDPGLGLRLIYFSYDVKMKEKGDIPEGYSVSREKKERFSLILESASTNQTSMYLCASSLRGGSSTNEQFFGPGTRLTVL.

The chain uses TRBV7-3 and TRBJ2-1, with 8 positions matching TRBD2. Germline V CDR1 and CDR2: SGHTA, FQGTGA. V lost 2 bases, J lost 7 bases, and 10 bases stayed unmatched. The CDR3 consists of 16 residues. The CDR3 sequence is CASSLSTSGGRNEQFF. CDR3 bases: TGTGCCAGCAGCTTATCCACTTCGGGAGGGCGAAATGAGCAGTTCTTC.

This clonotype showed up many times. The genes are TRBV5-1 and TRBJ1-2; D may be TRBD1 (5 bases). The CDR3 consists of 19 residues. Trimming stripped 4 bases from V and 5 bases from J, with 30 bases between. CDR1 and CDR2 (germline): SGHRS, YFSETQ. The DNA for the CDR3 is TGCGCCAGCAGCCGTCAGACAGACGCAGGGCTAAGAGGGATGTATGGCTACACCTTC. Residues: CASSRQTDAGLRGMYGYTF.

The rearrangement joins TRBV28 to TRBJ1-1, with D unclear. V was cut by 6 bases and J by 0 bases, with 8 bases left in between. This CDR3 spans 13 amino acids. Germline lookup yields CDR1 MDHEN and CDR2 SYDVKM. The CDR3 is CASSESMNTEAFF. CDR3 bases: TGTGCCAGCAGCGAGTCTATGAACACTGAAGCTTTCTTT.

The chain links TRBV20-1 to TRBJ2-5; 9 bases line up with TRBD2. V trimming: 2 bases; J trimming: 5 bases; junction bases outside the gene matches: 3. This CDR3 comprises 13 residues. Germline loops: CDR1 DFQATT, CDR2 SNEGSKA (reference sequence). CDR3 in DNA: TGCAGTGCTAGACTAGCGGGACCCGAGACCCAGTACTTC. Translation: CSARLAGPETQYF.

This clonotype was observed a few times. The chain recombines TRBV5-6 with TRBJ2-1, with TRBD1 as a possible D gene (5 bases). The ends were cut back, 4 bases at V and 8 bases at J, with 10 bases in the middle. The CDR3 has 12 residues. Germline V lookup: CDR1 SGHDT, CDR2 YYEEEE. The CDR3: CASSLSRDEQFF. The CDR3 DNA sequence: TGTGCCAGCAGCCTTTCCAGGGATGAGCAGTTCTTC.

In its sample, this clonotype was seen a few times. The chain carries TRBV6-5 and TRBJ2-7; the D is unclear. This CDR3 is built from 13 residues. From germline, CDR1 is MNHEY and CDR2 SVGAGI. With 6 bases removed from V and 2 bases from J, the gap between germline ends came to 11 bases. CDR3 residues: CASSPNLAYEQYF. The CDR3 nucleotides read TGTGCCAGCAGCCCCAATTTAGCCTACGAGCAGTACTTC.

This clonotype was detected ten times or more. The chain couples TRBV24-1 to TRBJ2-1; D gene uncertain. The CDR3 has 15 residues. Germline V gene data show CDR1 as KGHDR and CDR2 as SFDVKD. The V end lost 0 bases, the J end lost 13 bases, and 18 bases lay between the germline ends. CDR3 bases: TGTGCCACCAGTGATTTGCAAAACTCCGGCGCCGTTCAGTTCTTC. It codes for CATSDLQNSGAVQFF.

This clonotype was observed many times. The rearrangement joins TRBV12-3 or TRBV12-4 to TRBJ2-7; D is unclear. V was pared by 6 bases and J by 6 bases, with 15 bases between. The CDR3 consists of 13 residues. CDR3 DNA: TGTGCCAGCAGCTATTTAGGTGATGTCGAGCAGTACTTC. Translating gives CASSYLGDVEQYF.

This clonotype showed up just a few times. The J gene is TRBJ2-5, the V gene TRBV25-1; 9 nucleotides line up with TRBD1. The CDR3 sequence is 14 residues long. The junction had 4 bases not matched to a gene; V was cut back by 4 bases and J by 4 bases. CDR1 is MGHDK and CDR2 is SYGVNS in the germline V gene. The DNA of the CDR3 is TGTGCCAGCAGTGTTACAGGGGGCACAGAGACCCAGTACTTC. It translates to CASSVTGGTETQYF.

V usage is TRBV10-2 and J usage is TRBJ1-6; D ambiguous. In germline, CDR1 is WSHSY, CDR2 SAAADI. The V gene lost 2 bases and the J gene lost 0 bases, with 11 bases spanning the gap. The CDR3 is made up of 17 amino acids. The CDR3 DNA reads as TGCGCCAGCAGTGAGGTCGATCGGAGCTCCTATAATTCACCCCTCCACTTT. This gives the protein CASSEVDRSSYNSPLHF.

In this sample, this clonotype turned up a few times. V and J are TRBV19 and TRBJ2-2; unclear D gene. Looked up from germline, CDR1 is LNHDA and CDR2 is SQIVND (reference sequence). V lost 3 bases and J lost 5, with 7 bases in between. CDR3 size: 13 residues. Here the CDR3 reads CASSISVTGELFF. CDR3 DNA sequence: TGTGCCAGTAGTATTTCGGTTACCGGGGAGCTGTTTTTT.

This clonotype was picked up a small number of times. This chain links TRBV6-6 with TRBJ2-2; 9 positions match TRBD2. CDR3 length equals 14 residues. V was clipped by 8 bases and J by 4 bases; unmatched bases: 5. The germline V gene has CDR1 MNHNY and CDR2 SVGAGI (reference sequence). The CDR3 loop reads CASGREGGTGELFF. CDR3 DNA sequence: TGTGCCAGCGGGCGGGAGGGAGGCACCGGGGAGCTGTTTTTT.

In this sample, this clonotype turned up many times. This chain joins TRBV6-5 and TRBJ2-4; 8 positions agree with TRBD2. V was pared by 6 bases and J by 8 bases, with 12 bases of the junction left unmatched. Germline loops: CDR1 MNHEY, CDR2 SVGAGI. The CDR3 extends over 15 amino acids. CDR3 coding DNA: TGTGCCAGCAGATATCGGGGGGGGAGCGAGGACATTCAGTACTTC. Translation: CASRYRGGSEDIQYF.

This clonotype was seen only a few times. The chain has TRBV7-3 and TRBJ2-1; 9 nucleotides align to TRBD2. The ends lost 6 bases at V and 5 bases at J; junction bases unmatched: 5. The CDR3 is made up of 14 amino acids. Looked up from germline, CDR1 is SGHTA and CDR2 is FQGTGA. This CDR3 is CASSKASGNNEQFF. CDR3 in DNA: TGTGCCAGCAGTAAGGCTAGCGGGAACAATGAGCAGTTCTTC.

This clonotype showed up many times. The chain joins TRBV20-1 to TRBJ1-6, with D possibly being TRBD1 (5 bases). Germline V lookup: CDR1 DFQATT, CDR2 SNEGSKA (reference sequence). V was pared by 6 bases and J by 2 bases, with 14 bases between. The CDR3 covers 15 residues. The CDR3 reads CSAIPEGTYNSPLHF. The CDR3 DNA reads as TGCAGTGCGATCCCTGAGGGGACCTATAATTCACCCCTCCACTTT.

This chain uses TRBV6-6 with TRBJ2-1; either TRBD1 or TRBD2 may fit D (5 bases each). CDR3 size: 13 residues. Trimming removed 5 bases from V and 6 bases from J, with 11 bases in between. Germline loops: CDR1 MNHNY, CDR2 SVGAGI (reference sequence). The CDR3: CASSPGAPNEQFF. DNA of the CDR3: TGTGCCAGCAGTCCCGGGGCCCCCAATGAGCAGTTCTTC.

This chain connects TRBV5-5 to TRBJ1-1; D is ambiguous. This CDR3 has 13 amino acids. Germline V gene data show CDR1 as SGHKS and CDR2 as YYEKEE (reference sequence). Trimming shortened V by 1 base and J by 6 bases, and 10 bases separated the two germline ends. CDR3 residues: CASSLTGSAEAFF. DNA of the CDR3: TGTGCCAGCAGCTTGACGGGGAGCGCTGAAGCTTTCTTT.

The chain recombines TRBV19 with TRBJ2-5; 10 bases fit TRBD2. Per germline, CDR1 LNHDA and CDR2 SQIVND (reference sequence). J lost 4 bases, V lost 6 bases, and 5 bases had no gene match. The CDR3 covers 14 residues. CDR3: CASRDLAGVETQYF. The CDR3, as DNA: TGTGCCAGTAGAGATCTAGCGGGAGTAGAGACCCAGTACTTC.